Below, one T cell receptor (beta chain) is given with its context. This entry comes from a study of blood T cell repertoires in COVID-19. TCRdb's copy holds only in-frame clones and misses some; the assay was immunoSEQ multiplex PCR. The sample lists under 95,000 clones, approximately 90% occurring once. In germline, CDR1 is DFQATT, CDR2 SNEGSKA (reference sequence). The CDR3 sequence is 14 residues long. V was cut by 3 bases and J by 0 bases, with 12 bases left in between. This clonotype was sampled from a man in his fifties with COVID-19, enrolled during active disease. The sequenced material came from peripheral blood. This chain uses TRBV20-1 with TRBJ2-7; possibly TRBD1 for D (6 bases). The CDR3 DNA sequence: TGCAGTGCTAGTTGGGGACACCTCTCCTACGAGCAGTACTTC. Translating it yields CSASWGHLSYEQYF.